This T cell receptor beta chain was identified in a study of control samples from healthy donors and cancer patients. The length of the CDR3 is 16 residues. The V end lost 0 bases, the J end lost 1 base, and 10 bases lay between the germline ends. The germline gives CDR1 LGHDT, CDR2 YNNKEL (reference sequence). TCRdb's copy holds only in-frame clones and misses some; the assay was immunoSEQ multiplex PCR. Among approximately 100,000 clones listed, 85% to 90% were seen once. The sequenced sample consisted of blood. The rearrangement links TRBV3-1 (or the pseudogene TRBV3-2) to TRBJ1-3; D is perhaps TRBD1 (5 bases). The clonotype comes from a woman in her thirties or forties in good health. Here the CDR3 DNA reads TGTGCCAGCAGCCAAGATCCCCCAGGGTCTGGAAACACCATATATTTT. Protein sequence: CASSQDPPGSGNTIYF.